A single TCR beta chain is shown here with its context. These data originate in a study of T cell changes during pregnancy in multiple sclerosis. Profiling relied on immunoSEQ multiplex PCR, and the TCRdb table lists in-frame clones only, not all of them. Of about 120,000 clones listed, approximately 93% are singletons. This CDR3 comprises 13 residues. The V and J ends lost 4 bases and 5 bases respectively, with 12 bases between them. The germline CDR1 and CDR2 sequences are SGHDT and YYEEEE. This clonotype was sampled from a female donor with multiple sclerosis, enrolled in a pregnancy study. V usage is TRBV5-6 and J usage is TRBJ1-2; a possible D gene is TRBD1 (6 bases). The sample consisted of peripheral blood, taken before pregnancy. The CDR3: CASSPQGKYGYTF. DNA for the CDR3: TGTGCCAGCAGCCCTCAGGGGAAGTATGGCTACACCTTC.